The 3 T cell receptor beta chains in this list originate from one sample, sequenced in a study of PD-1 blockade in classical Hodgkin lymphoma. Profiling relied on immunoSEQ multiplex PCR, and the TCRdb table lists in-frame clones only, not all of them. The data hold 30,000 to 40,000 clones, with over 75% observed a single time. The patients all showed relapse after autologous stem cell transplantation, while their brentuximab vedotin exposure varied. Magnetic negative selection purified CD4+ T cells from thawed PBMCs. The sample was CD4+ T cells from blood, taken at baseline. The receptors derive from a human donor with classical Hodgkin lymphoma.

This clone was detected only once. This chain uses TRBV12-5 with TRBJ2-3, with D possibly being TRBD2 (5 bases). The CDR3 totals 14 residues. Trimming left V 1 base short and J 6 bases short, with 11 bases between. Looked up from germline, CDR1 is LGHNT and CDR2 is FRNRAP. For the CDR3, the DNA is TGTGCTAGTGGTTTGGCGGGGATGACGGATACGCAGTATTTT. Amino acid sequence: CASGLAGMTDTQYF. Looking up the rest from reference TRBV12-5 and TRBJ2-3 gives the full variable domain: DARVTQTPRHKVTEMGQEVTMRCQPILGHNTVFWYRQTMMQGLELLAYFRNRAPLDDSGMPKDRFSAEMPDATLATLKIQPSEPRDSAVYFCASGLAGMTDTQYFGPGTRLTVL.

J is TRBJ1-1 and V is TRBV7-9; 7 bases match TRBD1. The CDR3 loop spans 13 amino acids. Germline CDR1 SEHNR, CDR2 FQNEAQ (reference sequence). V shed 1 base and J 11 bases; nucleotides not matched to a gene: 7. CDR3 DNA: TGTGCCAGCAGCTTAGTAGGGGGCGCGTCGGCTTTCTTT. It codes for CASSLVGGASAFF.

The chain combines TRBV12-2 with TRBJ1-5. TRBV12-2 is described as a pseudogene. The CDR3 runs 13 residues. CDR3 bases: TGTGCAAGTCGCTTAGACAAGGGTCAGCCCCAGCATTTT. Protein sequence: CASRLDKGQPQHF.